This is a list of T cell receptor beta chains from one sample in a study of control samples from healthy donors and cancer patients. Some clones are missing from TCRdb's copy, which holds only in-frame ones; the method was immunoSEQ multiplex PCR. The data contain 80,000 or so clones, 94% of them singletons. The specimen was blood. All receptors come from a woman in her 40s in good health. CDR3s include the opening cysteine and the closing phenylalanine or tryptophan. D genes are given only for firm matches. Only some rows state a clone size, as once, few, many or a class for expanded clones.

J gene | clone size | D gene | V gene | CDR3 length | CDR3 DNA | CDR3 protein
TRBJ2-7 | NA | NA | TRBV7-9 | 14 | TGCGCCAGCAGCTTGGGGACCCCCCCGGGCGAGCAGTACTTC | CASSLGTPPGEQYF
TRBJ2-2 | NA | NA | TRBV5-1 | 16 | TGCGCCAGCAGCCTACCATCCCCGGGCTCCCCCGGGGAGCTGTTTTTT | CASSLPSPGSPGELFF
TRBJ2-3 | NA | NA | TRBV28 | 12 | TGTGCCAGCACCAAACAAGCAGATACGCAGTATTTT | CASTKQADTQYF
TRBJ1-2 | NA | NA | TRBV3-1/TRBV3-2 | 16 | TGTGCCAGCAGCCGTAGAGTGGGGACACAGAACTATGGCTACACCTTC | CASSRRVGTQNYGYTF
TRBJ1-6 | NA | TRBD1 | TRBV6-5 | 15 | TGTGCCAGCAGCGGACAGGGGGGTACGAATTCACCCCTCCACTTT | CASSGQGGTNSPLHF
TRBJ2-7 | NA | TRBD2 | TRBV7-3 | 15 | TGTGCCAGCAGCTTAAGGGGGACTAGCTCCTACGAGCAGTACTTC | CASSLRGTSSYEQYF
TRBJ1-5 | few | NA | TRBV18 | 16 | TGTGCCAGCTCGGCCGCGACGGTTGTTAGCAATCAGCCCCAGCATTTT | CASSAATVVSNQPQHF
TRBJ2-5 | NA | NA | TRBV3-1/TRBV3-2 | 14 | TGTGCCAGCAGCCCCCCCGCTCCTCGGGAGACCCAGTACTTC | CASSPPAPRETQYF
TRBJ2-7 | NA | NA | TRBV2 | 13 | TGTGCCAGCAGAAAGGACGGGAACTACGAGCAGTACTTC | CASRKDGNYEQYF
TRBJ2-3 | NA | TRBD2 | TRBV20-1 | 17 | TGCAGTGCTAGTGGGACTAGCGGGAGGGTTGCCACAGATACGCAGTATTTT | CSASGTSGRVATDTQYF
TRBJ1-4 | NA | TRBD1 | TRBV27 | 15 | TGTGCCAGCAGACCCATTGGGACAGTCGGTGAAAAACTGTTTTTT | CASRPIGTVGEKLFF
TRBJ2-7 | once | NA | TRBV10-3 | 15 | TGTGCCATCAGTGGCTCAGTGGTTCGCTCCTACGAGCAGTACTTC | CAISGSVVRSYEQYF
TRBJ2-3 | NA | TRBD1 | TRBV30 | 16 | TGTGCCTGGAGTGACGGGACAGGGGCTAGCACAGATACGCAGTATTTT | CAWSDGTGASTDTQYF
TRBJ2-7 | NA | NA | TRBV4-2 | 14 | TGTGCCAGCAGCCAAGAGCCAGTACCCTACGAGCAGTACTTC | CASSQEPVPYEQYF
TRBJ2-2 | once | NA | TRBV7-8 | 14 | TGTGCCAGCAGGACCAGGGGGGTGACCGGGGAGCTGTTTTTT | CASRTRGVTGELFF
TRBJ1-2 | NA | NA | TRBV4-1 | 13 | TGCGCCAGCAGCCAGTTGGCGGACTATGGCTACACCTTC | CASSQLADYGYTF
TRBJ1-2 | NA | NA | TRBV6-5 | 12 | TGTGCCAGCAGTTATGGGGATTATGGCTACACCTTC | CASSYGDYGYTF
TRBJ2-7 | NA | NA | TRBV3-1/TRBV3-2 | 14 | TGTGCCAGCAGCCAAGATTCCGCCTCCTACGAGCAGTACTTC | CASSQDSASYEQYF
TRBJ2-3 | NA | NA | TRBV7-2 | 15 | TGTGCCAGCAGCTCGGGACCGTCAGTGACAGATACGCAGTATTTT | CASSSGPSVTDTQYF
TRBJ2-7 | NA | NA | TRBV5-6 | 16 | TGTGCCAGCAGCACCGGGACCGCCGTTTGGACCTACGAGCAGTACTTC | CASSTGTAVWTYEQYF
TRBJ2-3 | NA | NA | TRBV2 | 14 | TGTGCCAGCAGTGAGGGTCTATCTTCGGATACGCAGTATTTT | CASSEGLSSDTQYF
TRBJ2-7 | NA | TRBD1 | TRBV2 | 12 | TGTGCCAGCAGTGGACAGGGGTACGAGCAGTACTTC | CASSGQGYEQYF
TRBJ1-2 | NA | NA | TRBV7-2 | 15 | TGTGCCAGCAGCTCAACTCCCCACGCCCAAAGTGGCTACACCTTC | CASSSTPHAQSGYTF
TRBJ1-2 | once | TRBD1 | TRBV28 | 14 | TGTGCCAGCAGTTTAATGGACAGGGAAGGCGGCTACACCTTC | CASSLMDREGGYTF
TRBJ1-2 | NA | NA | TRBV7-8 | 16 | TGTGCCAGCAGCTTAGAGCCGTCACTTGGGGTCTATGGCTACACCTTC | CASSLEPSLGVYGYTF
TRBJ1-2 | NA | TRBD1 | TRBV2 | 16 | TGTGCCATAAGTATACGGCCGGGACAGAGTAACTATGGCTACACCTTC | CAISIRPGQSNYGYTF
TRBJ1-2 | NA | NA | TRBV20-1 | 14 | TGCAGTGCTAGTGGGGGGGGATCTAACTATGGCTACACCTTC | CSASGGGSNYGYTF
TRBJ1-6 | NA | NA | TRBV6-6 | 17 | TGTGCCAGCAGTCGCCAGGCGGCGCAGGGAGGGGATTCACCCCTCCACTTT | CASSRQAAQGGDSPLHF
TRBJ1-2 | NA | TRBD1 | TRBV3-1/TRBV3-2 | 15 | TGTGCCAGCAGCCAAACGACAGGGGATGAGTATGGCTACACCTTC | CASSQTTGDEYGYTF
TRBJ1-5 | NA | NA | TRBV2 | 13 | TGTGCCAGCAGGGGGGACATTAATCAGCCCCAGCATTTT | CASRGDINQPQHF
TRBJ1-2 | NA | TRBD1 | TRBV12-3/TRBV12-4 | 13 | TGTGCCAGCAGCCCGACAGGGGCCTATGGCTACACCTTC | CASSPTGAYGYTF
TRBJ1-5 | NA | NA | TRBV19 | 16 | TGTGCCAGTAGTATTCCCCACAGGAGGGGTTACCAGCCCCAGCATTTT | CASSIPHRRGYQPQHF
TRBJ1-3 | NA | NA | TRBV6-6 | 16 | TGTGCCAGCAGGCATAGTCGGGACAACTCTGGAAACACCATATATTTT | CASRHSRDNSGNTIYF
TRBJ2-1 | NA | NA | TRBV18 | 13 | TGTGCCAGCTCAGACATCGGGGGCCTTGAGCAGTTCTTC | CASSDIGGLEQFF
TRBJ2-1 | NA | NA | TRBV5-1 | 16 | TGCGCCAGCAGCTTGGCAGGGACTCCTTCCTACAATGAGCAGTTCTTC | CASSLAGTPSYNEQFF